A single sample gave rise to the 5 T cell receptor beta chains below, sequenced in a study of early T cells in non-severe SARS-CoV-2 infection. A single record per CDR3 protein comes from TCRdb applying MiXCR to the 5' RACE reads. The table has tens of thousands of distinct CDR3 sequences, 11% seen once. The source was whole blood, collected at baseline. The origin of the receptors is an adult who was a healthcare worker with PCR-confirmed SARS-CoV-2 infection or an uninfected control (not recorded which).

The CDR3 DNA follows: TGTGCCAGCAGGGGACAGAATAACTATGGCTACACCTTC. It encodes CASRGQNNYGYTF. This chain joins TRBV5-6 and TRBJ1-2; TRBD1 aligns across 7 bases. Trimming cost V 5 bases and J 1 base; bases outside gene matches: 2. Germline V CDR1 and CDR2: SGHDT, YYEEEE. CDR3 size: 13 residues.

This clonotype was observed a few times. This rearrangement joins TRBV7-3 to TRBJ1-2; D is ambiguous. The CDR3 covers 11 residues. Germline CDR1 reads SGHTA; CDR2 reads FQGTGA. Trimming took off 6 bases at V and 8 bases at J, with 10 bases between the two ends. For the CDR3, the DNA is TGTGCCAGCAGTACGCTTCGAGGCTACACCTTC. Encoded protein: CASSTLRGYTF.

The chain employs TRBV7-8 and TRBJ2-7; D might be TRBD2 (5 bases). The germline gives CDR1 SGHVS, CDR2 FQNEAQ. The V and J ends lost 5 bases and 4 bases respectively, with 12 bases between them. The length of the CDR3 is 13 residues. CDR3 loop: CASSPQDLYEQYF. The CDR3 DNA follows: TGTGCCAGCAGCCCCCAGGACTTATACGAGCAGTACTTC. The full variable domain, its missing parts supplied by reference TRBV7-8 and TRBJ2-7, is GAGVSQSPRYKVAKRGQDVALRCDPISGHVSLFWYQQALGQGPEFLTYFQNEAQLDKSGLPSDRFFAERPEGSVSTLKIQRTQQEDSAVYLCASSPQDLYEQYFGPGTRLTVT.

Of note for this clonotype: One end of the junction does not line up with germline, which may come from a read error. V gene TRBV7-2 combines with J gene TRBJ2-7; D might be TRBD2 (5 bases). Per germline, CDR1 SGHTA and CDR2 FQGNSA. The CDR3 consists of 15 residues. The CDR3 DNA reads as TGTGCCAGCAGCCTAGCTCGCCGCGCGGGCACCGAGCAGTACTTC. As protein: CASSLARRAGTEQYF.

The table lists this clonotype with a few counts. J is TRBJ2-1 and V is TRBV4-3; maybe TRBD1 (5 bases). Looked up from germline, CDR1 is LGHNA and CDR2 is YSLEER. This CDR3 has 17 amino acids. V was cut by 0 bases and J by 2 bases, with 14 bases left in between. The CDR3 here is CASSQDLGARAYNEQFF. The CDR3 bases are TGCGCCAGCAGCCAAGATCTTGGGGCCAGGGCCTACAATGAGCAGTTCTTC.